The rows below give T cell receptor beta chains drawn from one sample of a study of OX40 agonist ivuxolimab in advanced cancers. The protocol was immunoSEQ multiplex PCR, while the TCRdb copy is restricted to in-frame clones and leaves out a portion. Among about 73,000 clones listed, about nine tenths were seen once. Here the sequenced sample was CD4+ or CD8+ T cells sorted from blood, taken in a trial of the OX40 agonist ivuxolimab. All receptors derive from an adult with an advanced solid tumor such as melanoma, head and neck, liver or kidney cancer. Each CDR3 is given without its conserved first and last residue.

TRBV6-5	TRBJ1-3	ASSRGQGNTIY
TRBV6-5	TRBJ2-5	ASSPRTPQETQY
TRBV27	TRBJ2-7	ASSLTAGTGYEQY
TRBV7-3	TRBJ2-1	ASSTTGTYYNEQF
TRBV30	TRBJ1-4	ACPRTPTNEKLF
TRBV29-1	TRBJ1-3	SAWPSSGNTIY
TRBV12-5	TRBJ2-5	ASGLARGQGGQETQY
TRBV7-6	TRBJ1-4	ASSSTGLGEKLF
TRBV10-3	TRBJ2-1	AISDNSGSSYNEQF
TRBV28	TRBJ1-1	ASIVRGLAGEAF
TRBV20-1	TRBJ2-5	SARDGGTQY
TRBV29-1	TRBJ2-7	SVGGLAGGPPYEQY
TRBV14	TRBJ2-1	ASSQGRGGSYNEQF
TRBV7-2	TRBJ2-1	ASSPQSGRYYNEQF
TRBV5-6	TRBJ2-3	ASSFRQNTDTQY
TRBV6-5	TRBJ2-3	ASSLDRPSTDTQY
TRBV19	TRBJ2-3	ASSMRTGGDTQY
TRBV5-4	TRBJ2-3	ASGPGLSSGTDTQY
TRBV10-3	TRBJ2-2	AIRGSGGGNTGELF
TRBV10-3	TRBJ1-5	AIKDRSDGPQH
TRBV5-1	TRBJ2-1	ASSLADGRRDEQF
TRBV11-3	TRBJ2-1	ASSRGLAGGSEQF
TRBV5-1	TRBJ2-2	ASSLRTGNTGELF
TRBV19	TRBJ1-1	ASSISGTGYTLSGTEAF
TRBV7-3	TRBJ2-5	ASSPTSGQETQY
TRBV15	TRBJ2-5	ATGAGLANEETQY
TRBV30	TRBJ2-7	AWSPSPGLAGAYEQY
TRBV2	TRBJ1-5	ASSIGQGYQPQH
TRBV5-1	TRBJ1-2	ASSLGGVSRANYGYT
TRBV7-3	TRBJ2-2	ASSFLNPGTSGRSGELF
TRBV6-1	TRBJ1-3	ASSEADSGSGNTIY
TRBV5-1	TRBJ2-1	ASSTSGAMYNEQF
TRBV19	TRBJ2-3	ASRRGGTQY
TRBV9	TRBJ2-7	ASSVEAIPAYEQY
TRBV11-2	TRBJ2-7	ASSLVDYEQY
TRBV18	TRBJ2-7	ASSKLGRNEQY
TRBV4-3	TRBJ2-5	ASSQAQGEETQY
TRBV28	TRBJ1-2	ASSRDRYYGYT
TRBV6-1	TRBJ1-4	ASRAGTTEKLF
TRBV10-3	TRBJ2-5	AISESRQQETQY
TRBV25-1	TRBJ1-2	ASSEQGPNYGYT
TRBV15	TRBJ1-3	ATSRDLRAGTGGNTIY
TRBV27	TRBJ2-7	ASSSSGQFHYEQY
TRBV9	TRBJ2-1	ASSVVGGGSEQF
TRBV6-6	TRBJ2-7	ASSSGQDGLYEQY
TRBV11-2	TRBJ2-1	ASSPERESNEQF
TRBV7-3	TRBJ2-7	ASSFTGTGSYEQY
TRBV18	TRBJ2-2	ASSATTSGGTGELF